This TCR beta chain was recorded in a study of metastatic and nonmetastatic thyroid tumors. In the source study's methods: A distant-metastasis classifier for papillary thyroid cancer was built using CDR3 differences across clinicopathological groups. Using MiXCR, TCRdb reanalyzed the PCR reads. The V and J calls here are based on TCRdb, not the publication. The sample consists of 31,000 or so clones, about a sixth of them appearing once. The CDR3 loop spans 12 amino acids. The germline gives CDR1 SGHNT, CDR2 YENEEA. V dropped 11 bases and J dropped 0 bases, with 10 bases sitting between them. This clone was detected ten times or more. All patients were untreated before thyroid surgery.

The chain couples TRBV11-3 to TRBJ2-5; D is unresolved. The clonotype originates from a female donor with papillary thyroid cancer or a benign thyroid nodule (not recorded which). Some clones in this sample may be carry-over from other donors' samples. The source material was blood. CDR3 sequence: CAVRKYQETQYF. CDR3 coding DNA: TGTGCCGTCCGAAAGTACCAAGAGACCCAGTACTTC.